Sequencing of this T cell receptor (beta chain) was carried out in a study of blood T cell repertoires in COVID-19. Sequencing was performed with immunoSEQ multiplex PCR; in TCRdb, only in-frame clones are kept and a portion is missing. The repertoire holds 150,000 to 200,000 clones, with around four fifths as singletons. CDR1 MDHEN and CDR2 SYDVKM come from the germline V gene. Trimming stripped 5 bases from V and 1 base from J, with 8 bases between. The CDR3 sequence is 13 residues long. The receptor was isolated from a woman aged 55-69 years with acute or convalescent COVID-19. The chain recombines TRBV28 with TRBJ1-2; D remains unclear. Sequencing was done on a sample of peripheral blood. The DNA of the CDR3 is TGTGCCAGCAGTCAAACACGTAACTATGGCTACACCTTC. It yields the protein CASSQTRNYGYTF.